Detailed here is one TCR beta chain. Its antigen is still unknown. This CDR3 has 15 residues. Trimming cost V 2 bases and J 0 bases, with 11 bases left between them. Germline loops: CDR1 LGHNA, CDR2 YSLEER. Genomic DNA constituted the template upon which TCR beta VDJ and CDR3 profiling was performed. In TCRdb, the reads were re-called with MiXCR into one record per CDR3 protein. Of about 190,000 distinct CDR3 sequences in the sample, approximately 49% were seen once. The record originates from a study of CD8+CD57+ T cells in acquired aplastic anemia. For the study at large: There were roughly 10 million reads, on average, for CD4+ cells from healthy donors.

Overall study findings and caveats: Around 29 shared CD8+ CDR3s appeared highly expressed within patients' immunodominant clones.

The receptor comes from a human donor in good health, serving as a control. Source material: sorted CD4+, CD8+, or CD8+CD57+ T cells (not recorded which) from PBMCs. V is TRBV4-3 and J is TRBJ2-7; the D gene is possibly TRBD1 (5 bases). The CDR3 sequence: CASSQQGRSSYEQYF. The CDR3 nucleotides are TGCGCCAGCAGCCAACAGGGAAGAAGCTCCTACGAGCAGTACTTC.